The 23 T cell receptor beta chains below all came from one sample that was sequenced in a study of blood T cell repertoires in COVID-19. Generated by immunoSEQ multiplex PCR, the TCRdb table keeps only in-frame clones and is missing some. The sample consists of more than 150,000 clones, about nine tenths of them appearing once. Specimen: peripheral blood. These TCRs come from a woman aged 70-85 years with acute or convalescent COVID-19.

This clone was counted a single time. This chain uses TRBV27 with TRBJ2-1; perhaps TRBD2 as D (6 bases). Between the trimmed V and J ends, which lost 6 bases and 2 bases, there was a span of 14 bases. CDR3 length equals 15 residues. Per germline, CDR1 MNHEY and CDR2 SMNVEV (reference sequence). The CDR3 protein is CASSLGGPTYNEQFF. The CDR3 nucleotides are TGTGCCAGCAGCTTGGGGGGACCCACCTACAATGAGCAGTTCTTC.

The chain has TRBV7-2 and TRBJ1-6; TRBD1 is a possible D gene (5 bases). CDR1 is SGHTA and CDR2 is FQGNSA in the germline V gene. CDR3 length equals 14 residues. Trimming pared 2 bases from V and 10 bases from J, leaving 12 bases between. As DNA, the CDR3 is TGTGCCAGCAGCTTAATCCCGCAGGGCTCACCCCTCCACTTT. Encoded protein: CASSLIPQGSPLHF.

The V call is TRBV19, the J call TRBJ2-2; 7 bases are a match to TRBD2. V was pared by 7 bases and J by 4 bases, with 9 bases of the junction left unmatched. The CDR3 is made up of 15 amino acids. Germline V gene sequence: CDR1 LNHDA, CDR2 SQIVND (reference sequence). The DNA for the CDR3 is TGTGCCAGTACCCGGGGTCAGCGGGGCACCGGGGAGCTGTTTTTT. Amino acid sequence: CASTRGQRGTGELFF.

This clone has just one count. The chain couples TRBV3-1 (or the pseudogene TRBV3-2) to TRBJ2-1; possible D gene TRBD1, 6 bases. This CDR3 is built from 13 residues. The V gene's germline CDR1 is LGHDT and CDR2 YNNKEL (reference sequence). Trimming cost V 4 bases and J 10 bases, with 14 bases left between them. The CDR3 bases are TGTGCCAGCAGCCCTACAACAGGGCCGGAGCAGTTCTTC. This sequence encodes CASSPTTGPEQFF.

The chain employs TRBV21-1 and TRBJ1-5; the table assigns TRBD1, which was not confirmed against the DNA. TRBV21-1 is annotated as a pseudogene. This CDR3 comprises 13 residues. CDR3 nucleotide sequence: TGTGCCAGCAGCTCCGCGGGACAGGGCGGAGAACATTTT. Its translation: CASSSAGQGGEHF.

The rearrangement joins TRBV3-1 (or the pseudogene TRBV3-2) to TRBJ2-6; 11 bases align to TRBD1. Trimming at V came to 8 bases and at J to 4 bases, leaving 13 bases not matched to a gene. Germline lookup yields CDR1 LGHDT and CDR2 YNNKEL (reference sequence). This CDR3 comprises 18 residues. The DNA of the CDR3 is TGTGCCAGCTCTGTCCGCGGGACAGGGGGATCAGGGGCCAACGTCCTGACTTTC. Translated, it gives CASSVRGTGGSGANVLTF.

In nucleotides, the CDR3 is TGTGCCAGCAGCTTAATGGGGGCAGATGAAGCTTTCTTT. Its translation is CASSLMGADEAFF. This chain links TRBV7-6 with TRBJ1-1; tentatively, D is TRBD1 (6 bases). The CDR3 covers 13 residues. Per germline, CDR1 SGHVS and CDR2 FNYEAQ. Trimming cost V 2 bases and J 7 bases, with 11 bases left between them.

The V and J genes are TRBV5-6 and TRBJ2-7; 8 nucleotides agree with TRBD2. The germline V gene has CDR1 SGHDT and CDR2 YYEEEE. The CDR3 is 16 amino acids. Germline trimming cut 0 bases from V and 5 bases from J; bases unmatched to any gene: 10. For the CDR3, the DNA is TGTGCCAGCAGCTTGGAGCGGTGGCGGGGGGCCGACGAGCAGTACTTC. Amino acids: CASSLERWRGADEQYF.

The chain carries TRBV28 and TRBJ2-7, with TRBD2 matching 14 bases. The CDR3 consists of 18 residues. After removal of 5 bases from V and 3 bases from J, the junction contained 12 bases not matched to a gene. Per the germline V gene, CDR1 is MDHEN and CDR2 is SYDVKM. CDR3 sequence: CASSPSGLAGVFDYEQYF. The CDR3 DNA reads TGTGCCAGCAGTCCCTCGGGACTAGCGGGAGTGTTTGACTACGAGCAGTACTTC.

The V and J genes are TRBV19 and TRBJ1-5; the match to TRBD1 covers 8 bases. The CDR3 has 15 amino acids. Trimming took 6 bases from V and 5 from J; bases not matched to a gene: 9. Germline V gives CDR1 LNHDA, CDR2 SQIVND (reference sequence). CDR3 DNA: TGTGCCAGTAGCAGAGACGGACAGGGACATCAGCCCCAGCATTTT. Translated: CASSRDGQGHQPQHF.

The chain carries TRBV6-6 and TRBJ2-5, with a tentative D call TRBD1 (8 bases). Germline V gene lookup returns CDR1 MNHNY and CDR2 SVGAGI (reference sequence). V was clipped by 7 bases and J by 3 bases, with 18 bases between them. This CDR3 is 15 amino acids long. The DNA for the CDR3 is TGTGCCAGCAAGAAAGGACAGGGAGGGAAAGAGACCCAGTACTTC. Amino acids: CASKKGQGGKETQYF.

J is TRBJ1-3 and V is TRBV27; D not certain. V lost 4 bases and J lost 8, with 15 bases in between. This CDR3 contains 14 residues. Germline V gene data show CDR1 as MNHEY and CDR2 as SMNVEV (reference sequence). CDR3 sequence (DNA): TGTGCCAGCAGTTCGGCCAGGCCCGGGGACACCATATATTTT. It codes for CASSSARPGDTIYF.

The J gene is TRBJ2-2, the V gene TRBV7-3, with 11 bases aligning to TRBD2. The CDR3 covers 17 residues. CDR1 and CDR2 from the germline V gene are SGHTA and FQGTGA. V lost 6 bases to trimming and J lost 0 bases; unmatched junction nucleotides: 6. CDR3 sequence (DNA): TGTGCCAGCAGTCCTAGCGGGAGGAAAACGAACACCGGGGAGCTGTTTTTT. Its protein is CASSPSGRKTNTGELFF.

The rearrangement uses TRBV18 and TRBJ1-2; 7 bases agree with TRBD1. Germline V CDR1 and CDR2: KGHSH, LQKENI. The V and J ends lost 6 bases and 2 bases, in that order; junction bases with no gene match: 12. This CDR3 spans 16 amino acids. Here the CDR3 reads CASSPFGGDSNYGYTF. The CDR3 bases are TGTGCCAGCTCGCCTTTCGGCGGGGACAGCAACTATGGCTACACCTTC.

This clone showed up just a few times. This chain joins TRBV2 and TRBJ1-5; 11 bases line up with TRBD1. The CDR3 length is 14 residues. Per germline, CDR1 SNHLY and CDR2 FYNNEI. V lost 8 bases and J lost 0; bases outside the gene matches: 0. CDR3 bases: TGTGCCAGCGGGACAGGGGGTAGCAATCAGCCCCAGCATTTT. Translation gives CASGTGGSNQPQHF.

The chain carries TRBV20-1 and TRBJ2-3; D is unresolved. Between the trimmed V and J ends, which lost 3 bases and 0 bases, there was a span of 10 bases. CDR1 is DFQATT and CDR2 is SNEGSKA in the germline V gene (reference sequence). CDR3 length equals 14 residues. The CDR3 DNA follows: TGCAGTGCTAGTTCCCCTACTAGCACAGATACGCAGTATTTT. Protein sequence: CSASSPTSTDTQYF.

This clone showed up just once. The CDR3 DNA reads TGTGCCACCAGCAGAGATCGGGATCAGCCCCAGCATTTT. Residues: CATSRDRDQPQHF. This chain connects TRBV15 to TRBJ1-5; D remains ambiguous. This CDR3 spans 13 amino acids. Per germline, CDR1 LNHNV and CDR2 YYDKDF (reference sequence). V dropped 0 bases and J dropped 5 bases, with 5 bases sitting between them.

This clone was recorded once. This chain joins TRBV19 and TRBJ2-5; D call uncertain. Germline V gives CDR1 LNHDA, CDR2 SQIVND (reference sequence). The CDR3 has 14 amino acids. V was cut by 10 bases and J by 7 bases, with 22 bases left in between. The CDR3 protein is CATLSSGLERTQYF. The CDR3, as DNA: TGTGCCACCCTATCCTCAGGTCTGGAAAGGACCCAGTACTTC.

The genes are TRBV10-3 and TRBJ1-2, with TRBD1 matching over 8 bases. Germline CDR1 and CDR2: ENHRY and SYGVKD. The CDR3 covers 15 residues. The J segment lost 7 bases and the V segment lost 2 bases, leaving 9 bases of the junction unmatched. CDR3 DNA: TGTGCCATCAGTGAGGGGACAGGCGGGGAGGGTGGCTACACCTTC. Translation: CAISEGTGGEGGYTF.

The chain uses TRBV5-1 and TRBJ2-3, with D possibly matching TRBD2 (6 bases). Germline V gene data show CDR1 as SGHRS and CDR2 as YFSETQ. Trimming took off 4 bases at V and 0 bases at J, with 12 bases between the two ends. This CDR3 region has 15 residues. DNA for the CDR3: TGCGCCAGCAGCCTGTTAAGCGGGAGCACAGATACGCAGTATTTT. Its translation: CASSLLSGSTDTQYF.

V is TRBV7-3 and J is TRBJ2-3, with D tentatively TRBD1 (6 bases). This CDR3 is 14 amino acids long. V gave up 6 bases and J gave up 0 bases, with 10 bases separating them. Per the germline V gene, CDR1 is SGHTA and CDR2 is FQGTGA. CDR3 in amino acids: CASSPGASTDTQYF. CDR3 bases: TGTGCCAGCAGTCCAGGGGCGAGCACAGATACGCAGTATTTT.

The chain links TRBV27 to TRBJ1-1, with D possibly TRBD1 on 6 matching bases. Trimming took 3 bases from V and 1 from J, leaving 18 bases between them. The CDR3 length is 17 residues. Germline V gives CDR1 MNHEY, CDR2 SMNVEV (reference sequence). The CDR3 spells CASSFSVGGQSNTEAFF. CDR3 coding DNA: TGTGCCAGCAGTTTTAGTGTAGGTGGACAGTCGAACACTGAAGCTTTCTTT.

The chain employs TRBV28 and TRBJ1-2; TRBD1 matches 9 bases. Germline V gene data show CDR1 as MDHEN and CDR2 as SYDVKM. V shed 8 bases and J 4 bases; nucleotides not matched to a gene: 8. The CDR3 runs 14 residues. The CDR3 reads CASSAGTGPYGYTF. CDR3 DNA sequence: TGTGCCAGCTCGGCCGGGACAGGGCCCTATGGCTACACCTTC.